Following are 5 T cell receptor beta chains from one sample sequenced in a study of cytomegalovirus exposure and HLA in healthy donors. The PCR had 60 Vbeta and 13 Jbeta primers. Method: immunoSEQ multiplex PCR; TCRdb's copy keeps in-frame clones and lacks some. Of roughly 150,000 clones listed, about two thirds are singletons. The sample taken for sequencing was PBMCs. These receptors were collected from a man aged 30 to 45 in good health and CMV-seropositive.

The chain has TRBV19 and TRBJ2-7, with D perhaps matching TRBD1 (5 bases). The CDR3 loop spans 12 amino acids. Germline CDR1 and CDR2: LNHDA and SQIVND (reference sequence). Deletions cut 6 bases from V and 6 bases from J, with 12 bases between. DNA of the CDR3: TGTGCCAGTAGCATGGGGCGCACCGAGCAGTACTTC. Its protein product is CASSMGRTEQYF.

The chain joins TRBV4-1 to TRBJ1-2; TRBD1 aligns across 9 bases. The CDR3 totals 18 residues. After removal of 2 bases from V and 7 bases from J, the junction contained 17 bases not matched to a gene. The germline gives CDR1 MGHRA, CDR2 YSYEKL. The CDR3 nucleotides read TGCGCCAGCAGCCAATCTAGGGACAGGGAGTTTTTTTTAGGTGGCTACACCTTC. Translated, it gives CASSQSRDREFFLGGYTF.

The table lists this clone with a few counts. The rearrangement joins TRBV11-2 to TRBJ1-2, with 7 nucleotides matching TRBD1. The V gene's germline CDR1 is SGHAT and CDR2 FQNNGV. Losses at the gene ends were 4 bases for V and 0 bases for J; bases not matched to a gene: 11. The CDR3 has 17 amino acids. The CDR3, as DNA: TGTGCCAGCAGCTCGGGACAGCCCGAACCTTCTAACTATGGCTACACCTTC. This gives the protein CASSSGQPEPSNYGYTF. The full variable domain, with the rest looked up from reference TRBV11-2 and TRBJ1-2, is EAGVAQSPRYKIIEKRQSVAFWCNPISGHATLYWYQQILGQGPKLLIQFQNNGVVDDSQLPKDRFSAERLKGVDSTLKIQPAKLEDSAVYLCASSSGQPEPSNYGYTFGSGTRLTVV.

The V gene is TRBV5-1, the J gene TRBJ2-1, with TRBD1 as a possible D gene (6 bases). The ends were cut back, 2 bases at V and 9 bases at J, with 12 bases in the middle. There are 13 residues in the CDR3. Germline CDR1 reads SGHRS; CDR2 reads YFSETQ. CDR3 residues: CASSLLTGTEQFF. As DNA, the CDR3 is TGCGCCAGCAGCTTATTAACAGGGACTGAGCAGTTCTTC.

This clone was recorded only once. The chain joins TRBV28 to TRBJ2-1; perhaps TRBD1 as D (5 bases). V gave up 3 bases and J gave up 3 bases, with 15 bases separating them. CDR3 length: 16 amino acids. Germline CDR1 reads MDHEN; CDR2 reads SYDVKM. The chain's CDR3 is CASSLGGAAVYNEQFF. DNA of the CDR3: TGTGCCAGCAGTTTGGGTGGGGCAGCCGTCTACAATGAGCAGTTCTTC. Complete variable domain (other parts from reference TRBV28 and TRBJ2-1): DVKVTQSSRYLVKRTGEKVFLECVQDMDHENMFWYRQDPGLGLRLIYFSYDVKMKEKGDIPEGYSVSREKKERFSLILESASTNQTSMYLCASSLGGAAVYNEQFFGPGTRLTVL.